The sample holds one count of the clone carrying this T cell receptor beta chain. Antigen: not known. The PCR was carried out with 60 Vbeta primers and 13 Jbeta primers. Per the original methods: Counted up in a later analysis, unique TCR beta chains came to some 82 million, with about 9.9 million shared. Sequenced by immunoSEQ multiplex PCR; TCRdb stores in-frame clones only, minus some. V and J calls and clone size are given by that table; D and trimming were obtained from the DNA. The repertoire consists of some 200,000 clones, with over 65% occurring once and the leading ten covering less than 3.5%. This record belongs to a study of cytomegalovirus exposure and HLA in healthy donors. Findings of the study overall: A later analysis linked a missense DCLRE1C variant to TCR beta V- and J-gene trimming. Later on, an analysis tied roughly 17,000 TCR beta sequences to HLA alleles at 0.05 false discovery rate. Researchers counted some 150 TCR beta chains as cytomegalovirus-associated.

V gave up 2 bases and J gave up 2 bases; unmatched junction bases: 14. Germline CDR1 is SGDLS and CDR2 is YYNGEE. This CDR3 is built from 19 residues. This chain uses TRBV9 with TRBJ2-4; 9 bases are shared with TRBD2. The specimen sequenced was PBMCs. The TCR was taken from a woman between 25 and 40 years old in good health and CMV-seronegative. DNA of the CDR3: TGTGCCAGCAGCGTCCGTGGGTTAGCGGGAGATCGGACCAAAAACATTCAGTACTTC. Translating gives CASSVRGLAGDRTKNIQYF.